The T cell receptor beta chain described here comes from a study of T cells in Graves' hyperthyroidism and ophthalmopathy. Trimming pared 3 bases from V and 1 base from J, leaving 2 bases between. This CDR3 region has 11 residues. Germline CDR1 DFQATT, CDR2 SNEGSKA (reference sequence). Study observations and caveats: Among thyroid clonotypes expanded above 0.001, most also appeared in blood.

In the ophthalmopathy cohort, Clinical Activity Score was at least 3, NOSPECS grade at least 4, and duration under 3 months. Lactation, pregnancy, other autoimmune disease or uncontrolled infection excluded patients. Fresh peripheral blood, around 9.5 ml, yielded the PBMCs. For this clonotype: Antigen: not known. A much larger clone sits a single nucleotide away, making a read error possible.

TCR beta CDR3 region amplification was performed from RNA transcripts. First-round RT-PCR with HTBI primers amplified the TCR CDR3 region. MiXCR, applied by TCRdb to the multiplex PCR reads, yields one record per CDR3 protein. The profile covers some 580,000 distinct CDR3 sequences, with approximately 15% appearing a single time and around 3.5% taken by the ten largest. This chain connects TRBV20-1 to TRBJ2-3; D is uncertain. This sequence was found in a woman between 40 and 55 years old with Graves' ophthalmopathy. The sample taken for sequencing was blood. The CDR3 coding sequence is TGCAGTGCTAGCCGCACAGATACGCAGTATTTT. It encodes CSASRTDTQYF.